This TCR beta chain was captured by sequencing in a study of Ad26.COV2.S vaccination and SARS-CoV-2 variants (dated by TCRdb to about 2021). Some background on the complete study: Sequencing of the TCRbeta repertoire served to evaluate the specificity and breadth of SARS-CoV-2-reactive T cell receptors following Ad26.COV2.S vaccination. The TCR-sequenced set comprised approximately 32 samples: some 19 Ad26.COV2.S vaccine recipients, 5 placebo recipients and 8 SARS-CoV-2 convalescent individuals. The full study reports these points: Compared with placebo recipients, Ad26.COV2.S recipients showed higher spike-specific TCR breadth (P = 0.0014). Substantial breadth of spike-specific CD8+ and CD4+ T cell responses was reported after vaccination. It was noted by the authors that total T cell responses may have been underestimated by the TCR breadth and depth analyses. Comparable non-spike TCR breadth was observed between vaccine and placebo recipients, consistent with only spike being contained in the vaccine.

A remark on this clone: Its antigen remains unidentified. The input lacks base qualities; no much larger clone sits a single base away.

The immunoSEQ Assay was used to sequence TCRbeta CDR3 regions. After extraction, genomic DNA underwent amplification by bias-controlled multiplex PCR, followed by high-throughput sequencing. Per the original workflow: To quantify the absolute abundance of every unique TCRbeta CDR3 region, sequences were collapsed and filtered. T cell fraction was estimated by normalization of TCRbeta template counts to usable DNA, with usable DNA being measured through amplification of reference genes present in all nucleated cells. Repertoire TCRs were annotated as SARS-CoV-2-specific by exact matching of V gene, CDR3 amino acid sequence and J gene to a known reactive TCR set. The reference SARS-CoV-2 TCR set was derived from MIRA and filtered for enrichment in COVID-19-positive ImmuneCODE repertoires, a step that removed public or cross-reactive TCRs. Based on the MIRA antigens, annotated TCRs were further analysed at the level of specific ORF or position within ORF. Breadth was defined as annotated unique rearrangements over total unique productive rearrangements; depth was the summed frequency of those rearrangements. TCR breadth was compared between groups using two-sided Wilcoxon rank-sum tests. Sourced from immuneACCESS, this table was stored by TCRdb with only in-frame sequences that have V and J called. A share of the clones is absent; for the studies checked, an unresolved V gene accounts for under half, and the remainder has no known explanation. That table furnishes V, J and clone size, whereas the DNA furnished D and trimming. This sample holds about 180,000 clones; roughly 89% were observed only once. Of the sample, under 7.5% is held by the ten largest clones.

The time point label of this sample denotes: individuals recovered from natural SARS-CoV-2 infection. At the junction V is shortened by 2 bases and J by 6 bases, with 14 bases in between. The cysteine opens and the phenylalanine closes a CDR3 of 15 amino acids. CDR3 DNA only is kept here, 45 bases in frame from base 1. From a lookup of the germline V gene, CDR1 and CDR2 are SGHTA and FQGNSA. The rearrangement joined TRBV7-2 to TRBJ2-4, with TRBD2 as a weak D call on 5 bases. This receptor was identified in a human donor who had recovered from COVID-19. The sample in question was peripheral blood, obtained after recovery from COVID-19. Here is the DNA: TGTGCCAGCAGCTTACTAGGGCAGGCGGGAAACATTCAGTACTTC. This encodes CASSLLGQAGNIQYF. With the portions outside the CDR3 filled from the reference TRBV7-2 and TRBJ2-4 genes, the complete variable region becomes GAGVSQSPSNKVTEKGKDVELRCDPISGHTALYWYRQSLGQGLEFLIYFQGNSAPDKSGLPSDRFSAERTGGSVSTLTIQRTQQEDSAVYLCASSLLGQAGNIQYFGAGTRLSVL.